This T cell receptor (beta chain) is from a study of T cell responses to AZD1222 COVID-19 vaccine. Study at large: Combined were second doses at about 4 or about 12 weeks.

Study-wide results and limits: Spike-specific TCR breadth and depth rose after two AZD1222 doses. A reported finding is that nearly half of spike-specific TCRs target unmutated variant regions.

As concerns this clone: Its matching antigen is unknown.

Using immunoSEQ multiplex PCR, the repertoire was profiled, and TCRdb retains in-frame clones only, with some absent. This table holds 84,000 or so clones, approximately 86% found once. Germline V CDR1 and CDR2: SGHTA, FQGTGA. Trimming took 3 bases from V and 4 from J; bases not matched to a gene: 4. The CDR3 runs to 15 residues. This chain connects TRBV7-3 to TRBJ1-1; 11 nucleotides line up with TRBD1. The receptor's source is an adult in good health. This specimen was peripheral blood, taken on day 0 of AZD1222 vaccination. CDR3: CASSFRDRGSTEAFF. For the CDR3, the DNA is TGTGCCAGCAGCTTCAGGGACAGGGGGTCCACTGAAGCTTTCTTT.